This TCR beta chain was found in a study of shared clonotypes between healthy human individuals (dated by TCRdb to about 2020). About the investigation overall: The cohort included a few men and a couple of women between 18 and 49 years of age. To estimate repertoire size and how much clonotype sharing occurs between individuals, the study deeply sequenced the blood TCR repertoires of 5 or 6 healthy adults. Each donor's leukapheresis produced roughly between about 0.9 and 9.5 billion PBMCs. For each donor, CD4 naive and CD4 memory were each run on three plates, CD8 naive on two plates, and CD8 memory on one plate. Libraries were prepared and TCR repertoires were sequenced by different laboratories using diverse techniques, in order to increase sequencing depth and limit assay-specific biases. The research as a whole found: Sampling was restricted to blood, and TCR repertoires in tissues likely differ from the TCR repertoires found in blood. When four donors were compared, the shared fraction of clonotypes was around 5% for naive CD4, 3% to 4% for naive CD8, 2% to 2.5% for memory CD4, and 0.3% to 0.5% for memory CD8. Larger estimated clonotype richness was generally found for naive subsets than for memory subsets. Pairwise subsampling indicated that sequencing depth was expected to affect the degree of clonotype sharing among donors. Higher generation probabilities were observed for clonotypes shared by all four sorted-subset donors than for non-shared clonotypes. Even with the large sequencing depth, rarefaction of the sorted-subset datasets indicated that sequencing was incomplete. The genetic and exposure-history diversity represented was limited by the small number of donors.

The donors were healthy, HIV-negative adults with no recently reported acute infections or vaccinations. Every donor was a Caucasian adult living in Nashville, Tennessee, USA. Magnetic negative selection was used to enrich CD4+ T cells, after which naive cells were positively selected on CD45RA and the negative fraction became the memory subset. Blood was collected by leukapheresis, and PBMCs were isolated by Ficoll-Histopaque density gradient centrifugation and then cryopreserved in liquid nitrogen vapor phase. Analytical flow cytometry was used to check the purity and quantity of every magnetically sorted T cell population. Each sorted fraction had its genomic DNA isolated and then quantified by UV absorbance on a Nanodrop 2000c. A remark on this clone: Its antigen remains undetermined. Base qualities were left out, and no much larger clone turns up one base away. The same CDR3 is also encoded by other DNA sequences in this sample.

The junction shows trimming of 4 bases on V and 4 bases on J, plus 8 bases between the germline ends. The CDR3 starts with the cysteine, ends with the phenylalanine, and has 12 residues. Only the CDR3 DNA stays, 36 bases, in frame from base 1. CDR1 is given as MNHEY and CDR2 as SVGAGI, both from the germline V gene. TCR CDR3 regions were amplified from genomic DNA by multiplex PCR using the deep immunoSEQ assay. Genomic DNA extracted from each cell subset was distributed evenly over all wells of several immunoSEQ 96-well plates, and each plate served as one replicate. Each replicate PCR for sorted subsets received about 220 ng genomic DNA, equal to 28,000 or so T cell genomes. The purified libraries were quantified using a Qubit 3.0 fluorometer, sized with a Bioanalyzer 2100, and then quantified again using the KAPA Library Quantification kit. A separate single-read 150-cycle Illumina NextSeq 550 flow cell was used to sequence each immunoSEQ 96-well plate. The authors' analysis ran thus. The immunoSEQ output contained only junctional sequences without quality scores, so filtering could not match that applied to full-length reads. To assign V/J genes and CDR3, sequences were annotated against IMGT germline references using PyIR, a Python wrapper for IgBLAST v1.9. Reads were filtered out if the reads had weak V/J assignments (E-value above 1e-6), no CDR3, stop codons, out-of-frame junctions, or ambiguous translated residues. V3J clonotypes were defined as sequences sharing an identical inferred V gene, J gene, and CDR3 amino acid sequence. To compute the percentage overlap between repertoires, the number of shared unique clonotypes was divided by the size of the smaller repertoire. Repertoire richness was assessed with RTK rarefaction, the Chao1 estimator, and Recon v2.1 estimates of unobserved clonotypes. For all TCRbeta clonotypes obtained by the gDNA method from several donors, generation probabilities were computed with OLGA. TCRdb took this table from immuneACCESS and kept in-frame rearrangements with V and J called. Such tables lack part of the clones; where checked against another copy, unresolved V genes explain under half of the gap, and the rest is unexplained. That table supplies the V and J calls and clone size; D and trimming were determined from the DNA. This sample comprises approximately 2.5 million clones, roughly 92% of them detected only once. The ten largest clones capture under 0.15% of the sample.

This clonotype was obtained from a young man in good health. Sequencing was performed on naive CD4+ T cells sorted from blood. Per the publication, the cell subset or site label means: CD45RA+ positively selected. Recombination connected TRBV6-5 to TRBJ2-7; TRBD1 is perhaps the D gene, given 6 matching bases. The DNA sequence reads TGTGCCAGCAGTTCACAGGGATACGAGCAGTACTTC. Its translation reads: CASSSQGYEQYF.